This TCR beta chain was obtained from a study of identical twins. Study observations and caveats: Clonotypes of the beta chain that were abundant in cord blood carried fewer insertions (memory repertoires showed none).

Template switching (which added a universal primer site) was used, and cDNA carried unique molecular identifiers. TCRdb re-analysed the 5' RACE reads in MiXCR, keeping a single row per CDR3 protein. This table holds just over 500,000 distinct CDR3 sequences, 22% found once. This clonotype has a handful of counts. The antigen remains undetermined. V lost 6 bases and J lost 4, with 17 bases in between. Germline loops: CDR1 SGHTA, CDR2 FQGNSA. This CDR3 is 15 amino acids long. Every sampled donor was Caucasian and healthy. These data are also associated with another study on T cells expressing NK-cell markers.

This chain joins TRBV7-2 and TRBJ2-3; D is possibly TRBD2 (6 bases). Source material: CD4+ T cells sorted from blood. The sequence was obtained from a young woman in good health. CDR3 sequence (DNA): TGTGCCAGCAGTCCCGGCGGGGTCCGCCCAGATACGCAGTATTTT. It yields the protein CASSPGGVRPDTQYF. The full variable domain, rest sourced from reference TRBV7-2 and TRBJ2-3, is GAGVSQSPSNKVTEKGKDVELRCDPISGHTALYWYRQSLGQGLEFLIYFQGNSAPDKSGLPSDRFSAERTGGSVSTLTIQRTQQEDSAVYLCASSPGGVRPDTQYFGPGTRLTVL.